The following is a T cell receptor beta chain sequence with its context. The sample originates from a study of T cell changes during pregnancy in multiple sclerosis. V lost 3 bases to trimming and J lost 0 bases, with 18 bases between them. CDR1 is LNHDA, CDR2 SQIVND, per germline (reference sequence). This CDR3 has 18 amino acids. Assay: immunoSEQ multiplex PCR; the TCRdb copy retains only in-frame clones and omits some. The sample lists approximately 49,000 clones; roughly 88% were seen once. This receptor was identified in a female donor with multiple sclerosis, enrolled in a pregnancy study. Sequencing used CD4+ T cells from peripheral blood mononuclear cells, obtained in the second trimester of pregnancy. This chain links TRBV19 with TRBJ2-4; a possible D gene is TRBD1 (6 bases). The CDR3 bases are TGTGCCAGTAGTATCCCAAATACAGGGAGTCGAGCCAAAAACATTCAGTACTTC. Its protein is CASSIPNTGSRAKNIQYF.